The sequence of this T cell receptor beta chain was determined in a study of cytomegalovirus exposure and HLA in healthy donors. Whole-study results and caveats: According to a subsequent analysis, TCR clusters from the first cohort were inclined to appear together in the roughly 130 validation repertoires.

The donors were members of the validation cohort comprising over a hundred subjects, separate from the roughly 670-subject first cohort. In regard to this clone: The antigen remains undetermined.

Libraries were prepared by immunoSEQ multiplex PCR; TCRdb keeps only in-frame clonotypes and omits some of them. The sample has 220,000 or so clones; around 87% are singletons. Trimming shortened V by 3 bases and J by 2 bases, and 14 bases separated the two germline ends. Germline CDR1 reads MNHEY; CDR2 reads SMNVEV (reference sequence). The CDR3 runs 15 residues. The chain recombines TRBV27 with TRBJ2-7; D may be TRBD2 (5 bases). This receptor was obtained from a young woman in good health and CMV-seropositive. Sequenced sample: PBMCs. As DNA, the CDR3 is TGTGCCAGCAGTTTTAAGCTTGACGGGACCTACGAGCAGTACTTC. It encodes CASSFKLDGTYEQYF.